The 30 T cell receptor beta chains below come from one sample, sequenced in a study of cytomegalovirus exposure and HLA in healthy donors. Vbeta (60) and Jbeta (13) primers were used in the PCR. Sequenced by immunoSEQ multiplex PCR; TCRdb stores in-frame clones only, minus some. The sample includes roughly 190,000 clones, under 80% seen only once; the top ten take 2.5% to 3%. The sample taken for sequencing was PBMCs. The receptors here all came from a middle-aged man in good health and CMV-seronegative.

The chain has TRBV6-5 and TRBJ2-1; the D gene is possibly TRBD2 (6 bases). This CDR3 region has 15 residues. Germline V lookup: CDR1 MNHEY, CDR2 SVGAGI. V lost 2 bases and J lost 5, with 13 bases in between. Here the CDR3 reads CASSYAGTGDNEQFF. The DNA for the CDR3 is TGTGCCAGCAGTTACGCGGGGACTGGGGACAATGAGCAGTTCTTC.

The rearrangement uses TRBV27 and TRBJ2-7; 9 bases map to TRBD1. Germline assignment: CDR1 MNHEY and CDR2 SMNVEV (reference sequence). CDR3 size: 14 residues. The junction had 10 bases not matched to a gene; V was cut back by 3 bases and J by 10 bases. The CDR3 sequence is CASSFRTDRGFQYF. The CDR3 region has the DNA TGTGCCAGCAGTTTCCGTACGGACAGGGGATTTCAGTACTTC.

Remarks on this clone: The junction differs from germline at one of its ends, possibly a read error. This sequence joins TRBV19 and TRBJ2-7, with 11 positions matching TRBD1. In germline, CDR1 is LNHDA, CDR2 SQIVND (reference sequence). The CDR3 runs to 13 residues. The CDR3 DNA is TGTGCCAGCCGGGACAGGGGGGACTACGAGCAGTGCTTC. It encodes CASRDRGDYEQCF.

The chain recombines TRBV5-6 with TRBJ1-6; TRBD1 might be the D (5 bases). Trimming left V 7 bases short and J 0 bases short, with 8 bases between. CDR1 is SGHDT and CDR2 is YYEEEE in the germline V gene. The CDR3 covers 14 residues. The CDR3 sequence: CASAGGSYNSPLHF. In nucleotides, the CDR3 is TGTGCCAGCGCGGGGGGCTCCTATAATTCACCCCTCCACTTT.

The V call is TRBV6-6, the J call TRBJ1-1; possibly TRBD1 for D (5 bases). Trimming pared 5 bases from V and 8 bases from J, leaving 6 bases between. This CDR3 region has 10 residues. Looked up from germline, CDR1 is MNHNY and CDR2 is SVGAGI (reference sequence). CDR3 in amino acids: CASSTGEAFF. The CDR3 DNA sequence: TGTGCCAGCAGTACAGGAGAAGCTTTCTTT.

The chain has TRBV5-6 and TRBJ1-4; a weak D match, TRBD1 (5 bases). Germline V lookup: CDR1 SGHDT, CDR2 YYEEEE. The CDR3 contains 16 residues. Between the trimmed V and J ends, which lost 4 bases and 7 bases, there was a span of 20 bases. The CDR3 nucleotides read TGTGCCAGCAGCGTGACAACAGGCGGATGGGTTGAAAAACTGTTTTTT. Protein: CASSVTTGGWVEKLFF.

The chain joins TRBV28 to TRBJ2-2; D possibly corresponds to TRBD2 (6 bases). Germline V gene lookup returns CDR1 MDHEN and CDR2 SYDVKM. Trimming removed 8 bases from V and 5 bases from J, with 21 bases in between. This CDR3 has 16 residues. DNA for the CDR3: TGTGCCAGCGAAGGCGGGGACCCCGGAAATACCGGGGAGCTGTTTTTT. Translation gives CASEGGDPGNTGELFF.

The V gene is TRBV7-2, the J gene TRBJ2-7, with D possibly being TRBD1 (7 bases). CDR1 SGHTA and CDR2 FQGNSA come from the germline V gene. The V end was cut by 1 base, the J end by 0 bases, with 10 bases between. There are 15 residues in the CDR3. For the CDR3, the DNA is TGTGCCAGCAGCTTAGAGGAGGGGGCCTCCTACGAGCAGTACTTC. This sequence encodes CASSLEEGASYEQYF.

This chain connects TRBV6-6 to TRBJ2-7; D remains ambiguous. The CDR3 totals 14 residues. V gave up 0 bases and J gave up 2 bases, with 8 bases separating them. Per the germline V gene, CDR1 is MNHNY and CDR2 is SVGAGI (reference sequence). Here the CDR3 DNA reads TGTGCCAGCAGTTACTCATCTGGAGCCTACGAGCAGTACTTC. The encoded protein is CASSYSSGAYEQYF.

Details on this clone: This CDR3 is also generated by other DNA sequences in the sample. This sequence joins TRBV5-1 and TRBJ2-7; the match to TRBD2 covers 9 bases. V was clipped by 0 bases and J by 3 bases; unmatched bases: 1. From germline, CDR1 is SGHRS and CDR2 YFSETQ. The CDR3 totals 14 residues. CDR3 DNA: TGCGCCAGCAGCTTGGGTAGCGGGAGCTACGAGCAGTACTTC. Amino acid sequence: CASSLGSGSYEQYF. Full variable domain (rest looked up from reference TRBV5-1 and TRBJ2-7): KAGVTQTPRYLIKTRGQQVTLSCSPISGHRSVSWYQQTPGQGLQFLFEYFSETQRNKGNFPGRFSGRQFSNSRSEMNVSTLELGDSALYLCASSLGSGSYEQYFGPGTRLTVT.

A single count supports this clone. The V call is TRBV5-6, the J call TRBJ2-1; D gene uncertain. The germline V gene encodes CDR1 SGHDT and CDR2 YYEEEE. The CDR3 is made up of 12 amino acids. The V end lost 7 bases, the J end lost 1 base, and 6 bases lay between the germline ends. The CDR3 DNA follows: TGTGCCAGCTCAGATTCCTACAATGAGCAGTTCTTC. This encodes CASSDSYNEQFF.

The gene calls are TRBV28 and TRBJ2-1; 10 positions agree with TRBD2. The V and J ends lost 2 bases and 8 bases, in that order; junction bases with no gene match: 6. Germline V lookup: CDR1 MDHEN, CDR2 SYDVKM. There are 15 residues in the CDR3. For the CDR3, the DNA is TGTGCCAGCAGTTTACAAGGGCTAGCGGGAGATGAGCAGTTCTTC. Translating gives CASSLQGLAGDEQFF.

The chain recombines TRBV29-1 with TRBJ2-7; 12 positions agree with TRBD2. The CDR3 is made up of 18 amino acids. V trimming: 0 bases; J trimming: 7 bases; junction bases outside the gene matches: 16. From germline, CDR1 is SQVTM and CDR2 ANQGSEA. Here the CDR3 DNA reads TGCAGCGTTGAAGATCTTTCCCCTCTGACTAGCGGGAGAGGTGAGCAGTACTTC. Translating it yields CSVEDLSPLTSGRGEQYF.

The CDR3 region has the DNA TGTGCCAGCAGCAGCGACACCGGGAGGGCCTCCTACAATGAGCAGTTCTTC. It codes for CASSSDTGRASYNEQFF. V usage is TRBV7-3 and J usage is TRBJ2-1; 8 positions agree with TRBD2. Germline assignment: CDR1 SGHTA and CDR2 FQGTGA. The J segment lost 0 bases and the V segment lost 5 bases, leaving 9 bases of the junction unmatched. The CDR3 extends over 17 amino acids. Full variable domain (remainder filled in from reference TRBV7-3 and TRBJ2-1): GAGVSQTPSNKVTEKGKYVELRCDPISGHTALYWYRQSLGQGPEFLIYFQGTGAADDSGLPNDRFFAVRPEGSVSTLKIQRTERGDSAVYLCASSSDTGRASYNEQFFGPGTRLTVL.

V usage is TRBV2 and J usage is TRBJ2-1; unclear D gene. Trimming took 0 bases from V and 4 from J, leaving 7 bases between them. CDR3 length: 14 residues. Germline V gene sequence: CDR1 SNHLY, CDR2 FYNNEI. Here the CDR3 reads CASSEALRYNEQFF. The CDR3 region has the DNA TGTGCCAGCAGTGAAGCGCTCCGGTACAATGAGCAGTTCTTC. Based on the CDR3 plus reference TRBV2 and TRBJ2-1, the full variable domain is EPEVTQTPSHQVTQMGQEVILRCVPISNHLYFYWYRQILGQKVEFLVSFYNNEISEKSEIFDDQFSVERPDGSNFTLKIRSTKLEDSAMYFCASSEALRYNEQFFGPGTRLTVL.

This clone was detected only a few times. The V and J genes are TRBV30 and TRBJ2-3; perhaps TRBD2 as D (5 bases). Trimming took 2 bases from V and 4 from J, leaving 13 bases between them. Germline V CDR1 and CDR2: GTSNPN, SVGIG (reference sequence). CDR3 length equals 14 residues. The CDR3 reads CAWSPASISDTQYF. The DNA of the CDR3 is TGTGCCTGGAGTCCCGCTAGCATTTCAGATACGCAGTATTTT.

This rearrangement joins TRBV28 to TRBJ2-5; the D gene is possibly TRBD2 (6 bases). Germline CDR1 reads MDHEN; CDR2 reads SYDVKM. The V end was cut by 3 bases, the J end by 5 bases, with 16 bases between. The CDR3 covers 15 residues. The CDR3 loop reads CASSLTGGSQETQYF. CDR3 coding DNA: TGTGCCAGCAGTTTGACCGGGGGAAGTCAGGAGACCCAGTACTTC. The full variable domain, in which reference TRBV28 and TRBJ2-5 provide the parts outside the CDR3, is DVKVTQSSRYLVKRTGEKVFLECVQDMDHENMFWYRQDPGLGLRLIYFSYDVKMKEKGDIPEGYSVSREKKERFSLILESASTNQTSMYLCASSLTGGSQETQYFGPGTRLLVL.

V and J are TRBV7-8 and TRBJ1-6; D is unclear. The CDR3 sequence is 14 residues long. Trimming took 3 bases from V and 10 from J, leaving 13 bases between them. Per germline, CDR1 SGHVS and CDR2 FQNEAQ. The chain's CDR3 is CASSFGREGSPLHF. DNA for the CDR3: TGTGCCAGCAGCTTCGGGAGGGAGGGCTCACCCCTCCACTTT.

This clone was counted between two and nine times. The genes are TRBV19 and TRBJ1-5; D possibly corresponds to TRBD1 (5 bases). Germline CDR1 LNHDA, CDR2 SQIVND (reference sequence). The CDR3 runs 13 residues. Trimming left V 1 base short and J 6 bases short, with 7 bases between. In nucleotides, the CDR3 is TGTGCCAGTAGTATAGCTCAGGGTCAGCCCCAGCATTTT. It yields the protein CASSIAQGQPQHF.

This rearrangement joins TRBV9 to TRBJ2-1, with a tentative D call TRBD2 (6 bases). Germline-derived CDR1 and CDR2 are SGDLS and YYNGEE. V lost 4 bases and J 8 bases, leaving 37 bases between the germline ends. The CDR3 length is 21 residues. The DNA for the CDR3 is TGTGCCAGCAGCAAGGGACTTTTCCGAGACCTACGGCCCCTTCAACGGCATGAGCAGTTCTTC. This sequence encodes CASSKGLFRDLRPLQRHEQFF.

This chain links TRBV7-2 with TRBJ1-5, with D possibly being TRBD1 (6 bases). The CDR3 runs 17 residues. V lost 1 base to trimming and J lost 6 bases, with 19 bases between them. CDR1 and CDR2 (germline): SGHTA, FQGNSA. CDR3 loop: CASSLDPDTGRGQPQHF. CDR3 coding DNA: TGTGCCAGCAGCTTAGACCCGGACACAGGGAGAGGTCAGCCCCAGCATTTT.

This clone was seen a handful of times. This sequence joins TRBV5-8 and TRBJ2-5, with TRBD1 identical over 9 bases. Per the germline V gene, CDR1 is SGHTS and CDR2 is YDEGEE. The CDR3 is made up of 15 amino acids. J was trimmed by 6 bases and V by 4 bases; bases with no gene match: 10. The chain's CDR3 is CASSRNRGPGKTQYF. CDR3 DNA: TGTGCCAGCAGCCGGAACAGGGGGCCGGGGAAGACCCAGTACTTC.

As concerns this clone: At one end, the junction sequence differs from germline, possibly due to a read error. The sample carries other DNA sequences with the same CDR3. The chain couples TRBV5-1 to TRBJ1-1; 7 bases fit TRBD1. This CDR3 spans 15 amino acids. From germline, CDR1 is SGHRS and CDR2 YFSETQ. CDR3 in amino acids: CASSSGAQGWTEAFF. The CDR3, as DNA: TGCGCCAGCAGCTCGGGAGCACAGGGGTGGACTGAGGCTTTCTTT.

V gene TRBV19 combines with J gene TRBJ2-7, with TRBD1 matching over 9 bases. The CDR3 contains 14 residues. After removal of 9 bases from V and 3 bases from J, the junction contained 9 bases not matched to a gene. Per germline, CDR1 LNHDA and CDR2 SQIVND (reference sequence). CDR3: CASQSQTGGYEQYF. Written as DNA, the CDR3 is TGTGCCAGCCAATCACAGACAGGGGGCTACGAGCAGTACTTC.

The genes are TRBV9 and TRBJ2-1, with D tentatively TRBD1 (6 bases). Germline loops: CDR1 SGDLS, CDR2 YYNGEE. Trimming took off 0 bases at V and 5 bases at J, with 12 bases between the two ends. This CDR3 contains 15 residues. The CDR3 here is CASSVVHRADNEQFF. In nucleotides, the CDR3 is TGTGCCAGCAGCGTAGTACACAGGGCCGACAATGAGCAGTTCTTC.

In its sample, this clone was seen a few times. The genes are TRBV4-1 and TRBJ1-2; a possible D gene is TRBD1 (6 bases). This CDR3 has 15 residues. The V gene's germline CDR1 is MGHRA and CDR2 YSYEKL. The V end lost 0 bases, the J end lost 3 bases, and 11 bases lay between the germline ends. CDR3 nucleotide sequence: TGCGCCAGCAGCCAAGACGACGAGGGGGACTATGGCTACACCTTC. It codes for CASSQDDEGDYGYTF.

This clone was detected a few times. CDR3 sequence (DNA): TGTGCCAGCTCCCAGAACGGACAGGGAGGAGAGACCCAGTACTTC. It encodes CASSQNGQGGETQYF. The rearrangement uses TRBV18 and TRBJ2-5; TRBD1 aligns across 8 bases. The CDR3 has 15 amino acids. J gave up 4 bases and V 6 bases, and 10 bases lay outside the gene matches. Germline V lookup: CDR1 KGHSH, CDR2 LQKENI.

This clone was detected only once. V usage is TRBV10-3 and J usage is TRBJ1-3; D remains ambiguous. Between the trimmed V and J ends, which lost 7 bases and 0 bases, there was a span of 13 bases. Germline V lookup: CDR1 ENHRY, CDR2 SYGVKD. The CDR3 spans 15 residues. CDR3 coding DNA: TGTGCCATCAAGACACAGCAAAGCTCTGGAAACACCATATATTTT. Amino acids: CAIKTQQSSGNTIYF.

CDR3 loop: CASSTTFDEQFF. The CDR3 DNA reads TGTGCCAGCAGCACCACTTTCGATGAGCAGTTCTTC. The chain employs TRBV7-9 and TRBJ2-1; no reliable D call. The germline gives CDR1 SEHNR, CDR2 FQNEAQ (reference sequence). V lost 5 bases and J 8 bases, leaving 10 bases between the germline ends. This CDR3 spans 12 amino acids.

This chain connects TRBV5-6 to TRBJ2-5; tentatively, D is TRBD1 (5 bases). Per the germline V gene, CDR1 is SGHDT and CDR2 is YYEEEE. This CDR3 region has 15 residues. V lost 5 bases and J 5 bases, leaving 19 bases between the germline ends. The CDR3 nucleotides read TGTGCCAGCAGACCCACAAGCCAGGGTGTTGAGACCCAGTACTTC. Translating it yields CASRPTSQGVETQYF.